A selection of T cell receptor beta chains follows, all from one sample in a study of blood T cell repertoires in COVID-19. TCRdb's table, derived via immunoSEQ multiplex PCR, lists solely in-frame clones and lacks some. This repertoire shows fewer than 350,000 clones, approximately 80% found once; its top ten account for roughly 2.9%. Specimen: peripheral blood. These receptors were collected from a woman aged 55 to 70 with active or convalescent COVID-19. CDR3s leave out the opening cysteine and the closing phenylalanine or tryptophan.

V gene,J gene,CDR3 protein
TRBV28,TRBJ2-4,ASSMDNGKNIQY
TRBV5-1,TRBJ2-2,ASSWSIDTGELF
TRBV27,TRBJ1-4,ASSLFRDSLSTNEKLF
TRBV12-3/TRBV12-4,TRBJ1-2,ASSSGQTNGYT
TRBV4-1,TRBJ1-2,ASSQVDGAGGSYGYT
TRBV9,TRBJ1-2,ASRGDGYT
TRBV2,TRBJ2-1,ASTFGFAYNEQF
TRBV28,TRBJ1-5,ASSLGGGGNQPQH
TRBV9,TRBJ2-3,ASSVLAGGNSDTQY
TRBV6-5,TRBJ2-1,ASSRTGPQEQF
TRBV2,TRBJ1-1,ASSEAFPMNTEAF
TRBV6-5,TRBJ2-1,ASRVAGSSWEQF
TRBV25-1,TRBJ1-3,ASRTTGRSGNTIY
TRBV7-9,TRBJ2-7,ASSSPGGSLSYEQY
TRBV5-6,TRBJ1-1,ASSLLRAGAYTEAF
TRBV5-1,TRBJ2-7,ASSLLTSGGVSYEQY
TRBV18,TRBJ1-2,ASSLGQNVVYGYT
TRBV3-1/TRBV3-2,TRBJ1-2,ASSFRTGTGGRYYGYT
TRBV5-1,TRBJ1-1,ASSLGWGQGATEAF
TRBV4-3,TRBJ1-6,ASSQDRVPPLH
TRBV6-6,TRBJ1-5,ASSPGGGNGNQPQH
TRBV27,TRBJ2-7,ASHALPLASEQY
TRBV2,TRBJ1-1,ASSERGNTEAF
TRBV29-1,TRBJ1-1,SVLPLGTEAF